What follows are 10 T cell receptor beta chains derived from one specimen sequenced in a study of CD8 T cells in Susac syndrome. RNA was extracted with the RNeasy kit, and a quantity of about 0.45 to 1 ug was reverse transcribed using random hexamers. TCRdb passed the immunoSEQ multiplex PCR reads through MiXCR, listing each CDR3 protein once. This sample has about 85,000 distinct CDR3 sequences, with 85% to 95% found just once. The sequenced sample was CD8+ T cells from PBMCs. The receptors come from a human donor with Susac syndrome.

The rearrangement joins TRBV27 to TRBJ1-1, with a tentative D call TRBD1 (6 bases). Germline V CDR1 and CDR2: MNHEY, SMNVEV (reference sequence). The ends were cut back, 3 bases at V and 1 base at J, with 12 bases in the middle. The CDR3 covers 15 residues. The CDR3 DNA reads as TGTGCCAGCAGTTTCCTTGGGGACAAGAACACTGAAGCTTTCTTT. It codes for CASSFLGDKNTEAFF.

The chain uses TRBV24-1 and TRBJ2-2, with D perhaps given as TRBD1 or TRBD2 (5 bases each). V dropped 3 bases and J dropped 9 bases, with 10 bases sitting between them. The CDR3 runs to 13 residues. From germline, CDR1 is KGHDR and CDR2 SFDVKD. CDR3 nucleotide sequence: TGTGCCACCAGTGATCGGGGCTACCGGGAGCTGTTTTTT. It specifies CATSDRGYRELFF.

The J gene is TRBJ1-5, the V gene TRBV5-6, with 8 bases aligning to TRBD1. V dropped 2 bases and J dropped 7; count of bases not matched to a gene: 11. The CDR3 totals 16 residues. CDR1 and CDR2 (germline): SGHDT, YYEEEE. CDR3 sequence reads: CASSFLGTGGNQPQHF. In DNA form, the CDR3 reads TGTGCCAGCAGCTTTCTCGGCACAGGGGGTAACCAGCCCCAGCATTTT.

The chain employs TRBV20-1 and TRBJ2-1; D is perhaps TRBD1 (6 bases). Trimming shortened V by 4 bases and J by 4 bases, and 14 bases separated the two germline ends. This CDR3 spans 14 amino acids. Germline V CDR1 and CDR2: DFQATT, SNEGSKA (reference sequence). CDR3 loop: CSATEPGHYNEQFF. CDR3 sequence (DNA): TGCAGTGCTACTGAGCCGGGACATTACAATGAGCAGTTCTTC.

The V and J genes are TRBV5-4 and TRBJ2-7, with 9 bases aligning to TRBD1. Per the germline V gene, CDR1 is SGHNT and CDR2 is YYREEE (reference sequence). Trimming removed 4 bases from V and 3 bases from J; junction bases left unmatched: 8. The CDR3 is 15 residues long. The CDR3 DNA sequence: TGTGCCAGCAGCCGGACTTGGACAGGGGTCTACGAGCAGTACTTC. Its protein product is CASSRTWTGVYEQYF.

This rearrangement joins TRBV5-1 to TRBJ2-3, with D possibly matching TRBD2 (6 bases). CDR1 is SGHRS, CDR2 YFSETQ, per germline. The CDR3 is 16 amino acids. V was pared by 4 bases and J by 6 bases, with 21 bases between. CDR3 amino acids: CASSTEPGLPADTQYF. The CDR3 DNA is TGCGCCAGCAGCACGGAACCGGGACTCCCGGCGGATACGCAGTATTTT.

This chain connects TRBV7-2 to TRBJ2-1; no reliable D call. The CDR3 is 12 residues long. Trimming cost V 3 bases and J 6 bases, with 6 bases left between them. Germline CDR1 SGHTA, CDR2 FQGNSA. The CDR3 spells CASSFETNEQFF. The CDR3 DNA reads as TGTGCCAGCAGCTTCGAAACCAATGAGCAGTTCTTC.

This sequence joins TRBV19 and TRBJ2-7, with no clear D. Germline V gene lookup returns CDR1 LNHDA and CDR2 SQIVND (reference sequence). This CDR3 comprises 15 residues. V shed 6 bases and J shed 0 bases, with 15 bases lying between them. The CDR3 DNA reads TGTGCCAGTAGACCTGTTGCTTCGAGCTCCTACGAGCAGTACTTC. This gives the protein CASRPVASSSYEQYF.

J is TRBJ2-3 and V is TRBV6-5; TRBD2 matches at 8 bases. The V gene's germline CDR1 is MNHEY and CDR2 SVGAGI. Trimming at V came to 7 bases and at J to 0 bases, leaving 6 bases not matched to a gene. The CDR3 loop spans 15 amino acids. CDR3 sequence: CASTAGGASTDTQYF. The CDR3 nucleotides are TGTGCCAGCACTGCGGGAGGCGCTAGCACAGATACGCAGTATTTT.

The V gene is TRBV4-1, the J gene TRBJ2-7; the match to TRBD1 covers 7 bases. The CDR3 is made up of 15 amino acids. Germline V CDR1 and CDR2: MGHRA, YSYEKL. V gave up 3 bases and J gave up 4 bases; unmatched junction bases: 9. CDR3 DNA: TGCGCCAGCAGCCATCTTACAGGGGCGCCATACGAGCAGTACTTC. Translating it yields CASSHLTGAPYEQYF.